Below are 20 T cell receptor beta chains sequenced from a single sample in a study of blood T cell repertoires in COVID-19. The method was immunoSEQ multiplex PCR; TCRdb's version includes in-frame clones alone and lacks a portion of them. The table shows 300,000 to 350,000 clones, with 85% to 90% occurring only once. The sequenced material came from peripheral blood. The source is a woman aged 50 to 60 with COVID-19, enrolled during active disease.

This clone was seen just once. This chain joins TRBV25-1 and TRBJ2-2, with D possibly TRBD2 on 7 matching bases. Deletions cut 4 bases from V and 1 base from J, with 13 bases between. CDR3 length: 16 residues. Germline-derived CDR1 and CDR2 are MGHDK and SYGVNS. CDR3 DNA: TGTGCCAGCAGTGTACAGGGCGGGAGGAACACCGGGGAGCTGTTTTTT. This gives the protein CASSVQGGRNTGELFF.

The gene calls are TRBV29-1 and TRBJ2-2; a weak D match, TRBD2 (6 bases). V was trimmed by 0 bases and J by 5 bases, leaving 16 bases between them. The CDR3 consists of 16 residues. Germline CDR1 is SQVTM and CDR2 is ANQGSEA. The DNA of the CDR3 is TGCAGCGTTGAAGATCGGGCTAGCGTCACGACCGGGGAGCTGTTTTTT. Translation gives CSVEDRASVTTGELFF.

V usage is TRBV5-5 and J usage is TRBJ1-5, with D hard to call. CDR1 and CDR2 (germline): SGHKS, YYEKEE (reference sequence). Deletions cut 4 bases from V and 0 bases from J, with 17 bases between. The CDR3 runs to 17 residues. CDR3 amino acids: CASSRHGGGDSNQPQHF. The DNA for the CDR3 is TGTGCCAGCAGCCGTCATGGCGGAGGAGATAGCAATCAGCCCCAGCATTTT.

The J gene is TRBJ2-7, the V gene TRBV6-6; TRBD1 agrees at 8 bases. The CDR3 length is 15 residues. The V and J ends lost 4 bases and 2 bases, in that order; junction bases with no gene match: 7. From germline, CDR1 is MNHNY and CDR2 SVGAGI (reference sequence). DNA for the CDR3: TGTGCCAGCAGTTCCTCCGGGACAGGTGCCTACGAGCAGTACTTC. It encodes CASSSSGTGAYEQYF.

There are a few counts of this clone. V gene TRBV19 combines with J gene TRBJ2-5; D possibly corresponds to TRBD1 (6 bases). V gave up 3 bases and J gave up 4 bases, with 12 bases separating them. The CDR3 extends over 14 amino acids. The V gene's germline CDR1 is LNHDA and CDR2 SQIVND (reference sequence). The CDR3, as DNA: TGTGCCAGTAGTATTCTTACAGGGTCAGAGACCCAGTACTTC. Its protein product is CASSILTGSETQYF.

The chain recombines TRBV11-2 with TRBJ1-1; D is uncertain. Trimming removed 2 bases from V and 7 bases from J, with 11 bases in between. CDR3 length: 13 amino acids. Germline V gene lookup returns CDR1 SGHAT and CDR2 FQNNGV. DNA for the CDR3: TGTGCCAGCAGCTTACGGGTCGGAGTTGAAGCTTTCTTT. This gives the protein CASSLRVGVEAFF.

The rearrangement uses TRBV5-5 and TRBJ2-5, with 8 nucleotides matching TRBD1. The germline V gene has CDR1 SGHKS and CDR2 YYEKEE (reference sequence). The CDR3 spans 15 residues. J gave up 1 base and V 4 bases, and 6 bases lay outside the gene matches. The CDR3 is CASSGTGALQETQYF. As DNA, the CDR3 is TGTGCCAGCAGCGGGACAGGAGCACTCCAAGAGACCCAGTACTTC.

J is TRBJ2-1 and V is TRBV2; 13 nucleotides agree with TRBD2. V shed 7 bases and J 11 bases; nucleotides not matched to a gene: 5. Germline assignment: CDR1 SNHLY and CDR2 FYNNEI. The CDR3 has 13 amino acids. The CDR3 DNA reads TGTGCCAGCACCAGACTAGCGGGAGGTCAGCAGTTCTTC. Amino acid sequence: CASTRLAGGQQFF.

The rearrangement links TRBV4-2 to TRBJ2-1; 10 bases match TRBD2. This CDR3 contains 16 residues. The germline V gene has CDR1 LGHNA and CDR2 YNFKEQ. With 0 bases clipped from V and 8 bases from J, the junction kept 7 bases outside the gene matches. The CDR3 bases are TGTGCCAGCAGCCAAGATCGGGGTAGCGGGAGGTATGAGCAGTTCTTC. The encoded protein is CASSQDRGSGRYEQFF.

V usage is TRBV6-5 and J usage is TRBJ2-7, with D unclear. The CDR3 has 13 residues. Germline V gives CDR1 MNHEY, CDR2 SVGAGI. Trimming shortened V by 2 bases and J by 2 bases, and 7 bases separated the two germline ends. The CDR3 loop reads CASSYGLPYEQYF. The CDR3 nucleotides read TGTGCCAGCAGTTACGGCTTGCCCTACGAGCAGTACTTC.

The chain links TRBV19 to TRBJ2-2; TRBD1 aligns across 7 bases. This CDR3 region has 18 residues. Germline V gene sequence: CDR1 LNHDA, CDR2 SQIVND (reference sequence). J gave up 5 bases and V 1 base, and 13 bases lay outside the gene matches. CDR3 bases: TGTGCCAGTAGTATAGGAACCAGACAGGGACCGGGGACCGGGGAGCTGTTTTTT. It yields the protein CASSIGTRQGPGTGELFF.

The gene calls are TRBV3-1 (or the pseudogene TRBV3-2) and TRBJ1-3; 8 nucleotides line up with TRBD1. Germline values: CDR1 LGHDT, CDR2 YNNKEL (reference sequence). Trimming at V came to 4 bases and at J to 4 bases, leaving 3 bases not matched to a gene. This CDR3 contains 14 residues. The DNA for the CDR3 is TGTGCCAGCAGCCCCCGGGACAGGGGAAACACCATATATTTT. This encodes CASSPRDRGNTIYF.

This clone was seen once. The V call is TRBV11-3, the J call TRBJ2-7; D is ambiguous. CDR1 SGHNT and CDR2 YENEEA come from the germline V gene. The V end was cut by 5 bases, the J end by 6 bases, with 14 bases between. This CDR3 spans 13 amino acids. The CDR3 loop reads CASSPISTGEQYF. The CDR3 nucleotides read TGTGCCAGCAGCCCCATCTCGACGGGCGAGCAGTACTTC.

The V gene is TRBV5-1, the J gene TRBJ2-5; 9 positions agree with TRBD1. Germline lookup yields CDR1 SGHRS and CDR2 YFSETQ. Germline trimming cut 0 bases from V and 5 bases from J; bases unmatched to any gene: 8. The CDR3 runs to 16 residues. CDR3: CASSLDGTGPGETQYF. The CDR3 bases are TGCGCCAGCAGCTTGGACGGGACAGGGCCTGGCGAGACCCAGTACTTC.

V and J are TRBV6-6 and TRBJ2-2; 15 bases are a match to TRBD2. The CDR3 spans 18 residues. V lost 5 bases to trimming and J lost 2 bases; unmatched junction nucleotides: 6. Germline lookup yields CDR1 MNHNY and CDR2 SVGAGI (reference sequence). The CDR3 nucleotides read TGTGCCAGCAGTCAACCGGGACTAGCGGGAGGAAACACCGGGGAGCTGTTTTTT. This codes for CASSQPGLAGGNTGELFF.

V is TRBV5-1 and J is TRBJ2-2, with 7 nucleotides matching TRBD2. After removal of 4 bases from V and 2 bases from J, the junction contained 5 bases not matched to a gene. CDR1 is SGHRS, CDR2 YFSETQ, per germline. The CDR3 extends over 15 amino acids. CDR3 residues: CASSLQTSNTGELFF. CDR3 DNA sequence: TGCGCCAGCAGCCTTCAGACTAGCAACACCGGGGAGCTGTTTTTT. Drawing the rest from reference TRBV5-1 and TRBJ2-2, the complete variable domain is KAGVTQTPRYLIKTRGQQVTLSCSPISGHRSVSWYQQTPGQGLQFLFEYFSETQRNKGNFPGRFSGRQFSNSRSEMNVSTLELGDSALYLCASSLQTSNTGELFFGEGSRLTVL.

This clone was seen more than once but under ten times. The V and J genes are TRBV7-8 and TRBJ2-7, with TRBD1 matching over 8 bases. With V trimmed by 4 bases and J by 1 base, 6 bases remained unmatched. From germline, CDR1 is SGHVS and CDR2 FQNEAQ. This CDR3 has 15 residues. CDR3 DNA sequence: TGTGCCAGCAGCTGGTCCAGACAGGGGTCCTACGAGCAGTACTTC. This codes for CASSWSRQGSYEQYF.

The chain is built from TRBV27 and TRBJ2-1, with 10 bases aligning to TRBD2. The J segment lost 6 bases and the V segment lost 6 bases, leaving 8 bases of the junction unmatched. Per the germline V gene, CDR1 is MNHEY and CDR2 is SMNVEV (reference sequence). The CDR3 covers 15 residues. The CDR3 here is CASSLSGRASNEQFF. The CDR3 bases are TGTGCCAGCAGCTTAAGCGGGAGGGCCTCCAATGAGCAGTTCTTC.

The chain employs TRBV11-2 and TRBJ1-5; D gene ambiguous. Deletions cut 0 bases from V and 7 bases from J, with 10 bases between. The germline gives CDR1 SGHAT, CDR2 FQNNGV. The length of the CDR3 is 14 residues. The CDR3 bases are TGTGCCAGCAGCTTAGAGGGAGGAAGGCAGCCCCAGCATTTT. It codes for CASSLEGGRQPQHF. The whole variable domain, filled in from reference TRBV11-2 and TRBJ1-5, reads EAGVAQSPRYKIIEKRQSVAFWCNPISGHATLYWYQQILGQGPKLLIQFQNNGVVDDSQLPKDRFSAERLKGVDSTLKIQPAKLEDSAVYLCASSLEGGRQPQHFGDGTRLSIL.

The chain couples TRBV4-3 to TRBJ2-1; D is undetermined. Looked up from germline, CDR1 is LGHNA and CDR2 is YSLEER. The CDR3 consists of 14 residues. V was pared by 3 bases and J by 15 bases, with 21 bases between. The CDR3, as DNA: TGCGCCAGCAGCCACCCCCTAGAGTTCACCCGTCGGTTCTTC. Its protein product is CASSHPLEFTRRFF.